This T cell receptor (beta chain) was identified in a study of blood T cell repertoires in COVID-19. Study summary: Samples of COVID-19 (acute and convalescent) were obtained from the United States, Italy and Spain. Nucleic acid was either cDNA or gDNA, and it came from T cells, B-cell-depleted T cells, or PBMCs.

In the original workflow: Estimates of nucleated cell counts were drawn from the amplification of reference gene primers. The repertoire was sequenced with immunoSEQ multiplex PCR; TCRdb's copy has only in-frame clones and lacks some. For V, J and clone size, that table is used; D and trimming come from the DNA. Of hundreds of thousands of clones in the sample, about 90% were seen once. Germline V CDR1 and CDR2: MGHRA, YSYEKL. V dropped 2 bases and J dropped 2; count of bases not matched to a gene: 7. This CDR3 is 16 amino acids long. This sequence was found in a woman aged 25 to 39 with COVID-19, enrolled during active disease. The sample consisted of peripheral blood. The chain carries TRBV4-1 and TRBJ2-5, with 8 bases matching TRBD2. CDR3: CASSQYVGGEQETQYF. CDR3 coding DNA: TGCGCCAGCAGCCAATACGTCGGGGGGGAACAAGAGACCCAGTACTTC.